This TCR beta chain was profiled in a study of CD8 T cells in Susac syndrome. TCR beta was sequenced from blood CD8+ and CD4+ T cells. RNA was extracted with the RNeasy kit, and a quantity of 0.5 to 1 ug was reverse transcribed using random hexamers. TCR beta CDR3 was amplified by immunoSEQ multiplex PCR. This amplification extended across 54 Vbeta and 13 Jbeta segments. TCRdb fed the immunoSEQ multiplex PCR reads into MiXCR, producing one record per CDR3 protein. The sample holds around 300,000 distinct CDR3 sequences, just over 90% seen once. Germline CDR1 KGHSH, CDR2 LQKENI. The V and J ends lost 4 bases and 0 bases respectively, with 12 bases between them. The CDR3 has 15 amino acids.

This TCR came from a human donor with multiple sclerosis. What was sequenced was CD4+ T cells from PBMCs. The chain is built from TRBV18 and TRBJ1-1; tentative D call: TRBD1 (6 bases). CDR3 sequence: CASSLKTGLNTEAFF. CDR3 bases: TGTGCCAGCTCACTTAAGACAGGTTTGAACACTGAAGCTTTCTTT.